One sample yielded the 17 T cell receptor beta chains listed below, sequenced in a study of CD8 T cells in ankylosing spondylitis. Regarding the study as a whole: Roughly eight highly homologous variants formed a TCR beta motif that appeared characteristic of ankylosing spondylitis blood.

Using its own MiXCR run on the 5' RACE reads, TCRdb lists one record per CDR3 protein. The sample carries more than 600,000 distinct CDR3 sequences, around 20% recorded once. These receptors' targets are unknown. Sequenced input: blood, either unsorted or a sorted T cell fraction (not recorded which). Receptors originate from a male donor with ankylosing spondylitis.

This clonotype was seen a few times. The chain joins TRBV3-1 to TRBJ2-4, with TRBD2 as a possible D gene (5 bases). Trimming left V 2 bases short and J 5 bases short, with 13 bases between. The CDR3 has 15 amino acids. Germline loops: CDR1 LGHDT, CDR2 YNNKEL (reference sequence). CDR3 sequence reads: CASSQSPGMENIQYF. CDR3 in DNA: TGTGCCAGCAGCCAAAGTCCGGGGATGGAAAACATTCAGTACTTC. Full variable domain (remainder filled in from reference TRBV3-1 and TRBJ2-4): DTAVSQTPKYLVTQMGNDKSIKCEQNLGHDTMYWYKQDSKKFLKIMFSYNNKELIINETVPNRFSPKSPDKAHLNLHINSLELGDSAVYFCASSQSPGMENIQYFGAGTRLSVL.

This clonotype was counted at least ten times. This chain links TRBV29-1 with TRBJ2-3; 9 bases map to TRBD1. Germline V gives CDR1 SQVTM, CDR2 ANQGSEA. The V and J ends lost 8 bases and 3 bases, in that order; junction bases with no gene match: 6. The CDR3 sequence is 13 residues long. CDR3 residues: CSMDRGGTDTQYF. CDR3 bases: TGCAGCATGGACAGGGGCGGGACAGATACGCAGTATTTT.

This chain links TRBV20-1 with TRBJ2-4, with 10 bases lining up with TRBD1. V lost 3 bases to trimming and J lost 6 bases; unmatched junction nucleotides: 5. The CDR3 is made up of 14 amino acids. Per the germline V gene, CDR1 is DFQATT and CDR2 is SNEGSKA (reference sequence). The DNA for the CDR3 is TGCAGTGCTAGGTCTAGGGACAGGGGAAACATTCAGTACTTC. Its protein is CSARSRDRGNIQYF.

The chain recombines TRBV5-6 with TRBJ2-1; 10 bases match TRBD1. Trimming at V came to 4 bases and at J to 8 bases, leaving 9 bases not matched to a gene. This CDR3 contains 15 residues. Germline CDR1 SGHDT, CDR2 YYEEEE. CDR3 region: CASSPRTGGKDEQFF. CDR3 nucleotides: TGTGCCAGCAGCCCACGGACAGGGGGGAAGGATGAGCAGTTCTTC. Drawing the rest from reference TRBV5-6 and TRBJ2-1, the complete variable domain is DAGVTQSPTHLIKTRGQQVTLRCSPKSGHDTVSWYQQALGQGPQFIFQYYEEEERQRGNFPDRFSGHQFPNYSSELNVNALLLGDSALYLCASSPRTGGKDEQFFGPGTRLTVL.

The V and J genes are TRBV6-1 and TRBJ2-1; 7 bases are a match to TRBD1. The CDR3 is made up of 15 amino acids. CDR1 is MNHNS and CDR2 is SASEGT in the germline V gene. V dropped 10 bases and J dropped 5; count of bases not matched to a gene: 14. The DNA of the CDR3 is TGTGCCACCTCGTCGTACAGGGGAATGGACAATGAGCAGTTCTTC. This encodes CATSSYRGMDNEQFF.

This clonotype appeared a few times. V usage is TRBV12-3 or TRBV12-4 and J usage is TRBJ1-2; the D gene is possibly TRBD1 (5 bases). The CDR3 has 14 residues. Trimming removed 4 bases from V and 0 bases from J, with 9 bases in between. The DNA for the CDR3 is TGTGCCAGCAGTTCAGGGTTGGCTAACTATGGCTACACCTTC. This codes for CASSSGLANYGYTF.

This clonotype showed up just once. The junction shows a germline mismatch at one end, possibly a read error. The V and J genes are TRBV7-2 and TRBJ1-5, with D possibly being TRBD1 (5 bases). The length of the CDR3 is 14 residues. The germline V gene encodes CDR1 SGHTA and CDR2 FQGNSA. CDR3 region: CASSLVQGTQLQHF. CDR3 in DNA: TGTGCCAGCAGCTTAGTGCAGGGAACTCAGCTCCAGCATTTT.

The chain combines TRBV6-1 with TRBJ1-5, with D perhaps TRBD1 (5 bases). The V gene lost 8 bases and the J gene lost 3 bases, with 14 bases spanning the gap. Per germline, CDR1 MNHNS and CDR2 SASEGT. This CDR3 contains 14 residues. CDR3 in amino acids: CASLPRQFNQPQHF. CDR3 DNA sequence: TGTGCCAGCCTCCCCCGACAGTTCAATCAGCCCCAGCATTTT.

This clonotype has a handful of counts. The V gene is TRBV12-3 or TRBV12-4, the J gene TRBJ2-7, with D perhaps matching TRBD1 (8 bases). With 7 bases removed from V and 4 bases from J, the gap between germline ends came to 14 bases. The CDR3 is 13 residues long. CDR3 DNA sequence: TGTGCCAGCACCGGGGGGACAGGTTACGAGCAGTACTTC. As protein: CASTGGTGYEQYF.

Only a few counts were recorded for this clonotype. This chain's CDR3 is CASTRDGYEQYF. For the CDR3, the DNA is TGTGCCAGCACCCGGGACGGCTACGAGCAGTACTTC. The chain carries TRBV12-3 or TRBV12-4 and TRBJ2-7, with D perhaps being TRBD1 or TRBD2 (5 bases each). The CDR3 is made up of 12 amino acids. Trimming removed 7 bases at V and 3 bases at J, with 10 bases between.

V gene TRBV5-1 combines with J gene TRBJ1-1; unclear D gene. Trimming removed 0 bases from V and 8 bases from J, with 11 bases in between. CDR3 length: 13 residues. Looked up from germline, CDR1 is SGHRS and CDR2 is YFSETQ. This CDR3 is CASSLETLTEAFF. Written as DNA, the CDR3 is TGCGCCAGCAGCTTGGAGACCTTAACCGAAGCTTTCTTT.

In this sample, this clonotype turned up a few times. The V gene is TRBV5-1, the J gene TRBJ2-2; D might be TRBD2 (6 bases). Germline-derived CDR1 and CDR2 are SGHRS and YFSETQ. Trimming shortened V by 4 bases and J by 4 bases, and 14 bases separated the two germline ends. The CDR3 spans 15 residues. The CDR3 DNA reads TGCGCCAGCAGCCCTAATCCGGGACTCACCGGGGAGCTGTTTTTT. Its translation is CASSPNPGLTGELFF. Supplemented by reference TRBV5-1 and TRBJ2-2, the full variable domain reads KAGVTQTPRYLIKTRGQQVTLSCSPISGHRSVSWYQQTPGQGLQFLFEYFSETQRNKGNFPGRFSGRQFSNSRSEMNVSTLELGDSALYLCASSPNPGLTGELFFGEGSRLTVL.

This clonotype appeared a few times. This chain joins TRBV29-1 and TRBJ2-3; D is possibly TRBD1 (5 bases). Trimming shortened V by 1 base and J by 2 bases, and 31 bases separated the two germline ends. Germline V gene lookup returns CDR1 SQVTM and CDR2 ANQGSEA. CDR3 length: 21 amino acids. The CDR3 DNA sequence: TGCAGCGTTGAAGGAATCGTCGGAACGCCGACCTCCAGGGAAGACACAGATACGCAGTATTTT. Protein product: CSVEGIVGTPTSREDTDTQYF.

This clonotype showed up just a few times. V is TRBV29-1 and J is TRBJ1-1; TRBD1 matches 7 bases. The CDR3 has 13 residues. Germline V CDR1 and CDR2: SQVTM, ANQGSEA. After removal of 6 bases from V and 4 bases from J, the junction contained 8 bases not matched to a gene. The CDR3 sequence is CSVLQGSGTEAFF. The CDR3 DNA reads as TGCAGCGTGTTACAGGGGAGCGGCACTGAAGCTTTCTTT.

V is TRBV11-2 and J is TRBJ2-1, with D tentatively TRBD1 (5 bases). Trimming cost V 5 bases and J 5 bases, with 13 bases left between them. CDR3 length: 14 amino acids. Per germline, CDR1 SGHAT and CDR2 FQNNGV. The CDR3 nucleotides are TGTGCCAGCAGCCGAGCCGACAGCGACAATGAGCAGTTCTTC. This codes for CASSRADSDNEQFF. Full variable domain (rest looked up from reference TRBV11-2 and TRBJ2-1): EAGVAQSPRYKIIEKRQSVAFWCNPISGHATLYWYQQILGQGPKLLIQFQNNGVVDDSQLPKDRFSAERLKGVDSTLKIQPAKLEDSAVYLCASSRADSDNEQFFGPGTRLTVL.

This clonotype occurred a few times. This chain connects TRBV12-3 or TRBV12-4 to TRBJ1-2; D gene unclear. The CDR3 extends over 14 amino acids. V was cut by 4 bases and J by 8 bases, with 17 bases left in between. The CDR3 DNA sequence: TGTGCCAGCAGTTCCCACCCACCGGGCTGGGGCTACACCTTC. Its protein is CASSSHPPGWGYTF.

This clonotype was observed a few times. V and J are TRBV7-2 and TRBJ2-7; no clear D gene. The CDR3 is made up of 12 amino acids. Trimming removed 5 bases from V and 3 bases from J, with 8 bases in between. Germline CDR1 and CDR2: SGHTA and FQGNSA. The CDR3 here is CASSPVLYEQYF. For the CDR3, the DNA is TGTGCCAGCAGCCCAGTCCTCTACGAGCAGTACTTC.